This section outlines one T cell receptor beta chain sequence together with its context. The data belong to a study of PD-L1 blockade in urothelial cancer. Each PCR reaction had synthetic TCR analog templates spiked into it. Quantities of FFPE tumor DNA were measured with amplified housekeeping genes. Profiling relied on immunoSEQ multiplex PCR, and the TCRdb table lists in-frame clones only, not all of them. Of some 690 clones listed, approximately 35% are singletons. Specimen: tumor tissue, collected before atezolizumab (anti-PD-L1) treatment. The receptor's source is a man between 60 and 70 years old with urothelial cancer.

The CDR3 nucleotides are TGTGCCAGCAGCGACCGGGACAGGGTGGGCACTGAAGCTTTCTTT. It encodes CASSDRDRVGTEAFF. V is TRBV11-3 and J is TRBJ1-1; 9 bases match TRBD1. Trimming removed 5 bases from V and 4 bases from J; junction bases left unmatched: 8. The germline V gene encodes CDR1 SGHNT and CDR2 YENEEA. The CDR3 runs to 15 residues.